This T cell receptor beta chain came from a study of blood T cell repertoires in COVID-19. About the research overall: The United States, Italy and Spain supplied acute and convalescent COVID-19 samples. The analysed material was cDNA or gDNA that came from T cells, B-cell-depleted T cells, or PBMCs.

Individuals aged about 18 to 90 years were recruited from 24 US areas. Participants' own reports of clinical history determined their cohort assignment. The assay was immunoSEQ multiplex PCR, and TCRdb's table has in-frame clones only and misses some. Among around 340,000 clones, roughly 85% were seen once, and the ten largest hold roughly 4.2%. This receptor was obtained from a woman in her 40s with acute COVID-19. The specimen was PBMCs or T cells enriched from blood (not recorded which).

CDR3 sequence: CASSEQGPYNEQFF. As DNA, the CDR3 is TGTGCCAGCAGTGAACAGGGGCCCTACAATGAGCAGTTCTTC. V and J are TRBV6-1 and TRBJ2-1, with D possibly TRBD1 on 6 matching bases. Trimming removed 2 bases at V and 2 bases at J, with 7 bases between. Germline CDR1 MNHNS, CDR2 SASEGT. CDR3 size: 14 residues.